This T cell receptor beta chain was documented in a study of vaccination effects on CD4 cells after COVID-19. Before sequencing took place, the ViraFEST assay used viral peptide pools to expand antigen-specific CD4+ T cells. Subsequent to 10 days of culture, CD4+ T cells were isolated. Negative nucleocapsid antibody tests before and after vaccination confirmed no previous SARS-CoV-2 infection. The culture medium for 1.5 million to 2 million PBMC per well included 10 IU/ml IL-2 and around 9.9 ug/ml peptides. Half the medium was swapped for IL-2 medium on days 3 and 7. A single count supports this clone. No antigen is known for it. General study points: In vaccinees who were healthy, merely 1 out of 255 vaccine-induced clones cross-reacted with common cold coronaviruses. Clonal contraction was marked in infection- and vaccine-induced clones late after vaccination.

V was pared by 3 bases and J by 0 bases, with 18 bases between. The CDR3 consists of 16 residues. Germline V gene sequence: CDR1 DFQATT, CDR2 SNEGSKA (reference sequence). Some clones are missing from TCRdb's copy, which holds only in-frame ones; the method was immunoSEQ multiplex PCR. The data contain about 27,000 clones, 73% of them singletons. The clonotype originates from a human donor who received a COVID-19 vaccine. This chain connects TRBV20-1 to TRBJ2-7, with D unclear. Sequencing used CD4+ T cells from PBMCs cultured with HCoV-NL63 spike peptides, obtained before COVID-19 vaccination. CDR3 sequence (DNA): TGCAGTGCTAGTGGCATCGGGCTATCGAGCTCCTACGAGCAGTACTTC. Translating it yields CSASGIGLSSSYEQYF.